These 24 T cell receptor beta chains were sequenced from one sample in a study of blood T cell repertoires in COVID-19. Libraries were prepared by immunoSEQ multiplex PCR; TCRdb keeps only in-frame clonotypes and omits some of them. The repertoire holds about 150,000 clones, with 75% to 85% as singletons. Sample: peripheral blood. These TCRs come from an older woman with COVID-19, enrolled during active disease.

The CDR3 sequence is CASSLEGLGYTQYF. CDR3 DNA: TGTGCCAGCAGCTTAGAGGGCCTTGGGTATACGCAGTATTTT. V gene TRBV11-2 combines with J gene TRBJ2-3; D unclear. The CDR3 spans 14 residues. Germline V CDR1 and CDR2: SGHAT, FQNNGV. Trimming cost V 0 bases and J 7 bases, with 11 bases left between them.

The chain has TRBV7-9 and TRBJ2-7, with D tentatively TRBD1 (6 bases). The V gene lost 3 bases and the J gene lost 2 bases, with 17 bases spanning the gap. Germline CDR1 is SEHNR and CDR2 is FQNEAQ (reference sequence). The CDR3 runs 16 residues. The CDR3 is CASSFGDKPYTYEQYV. The DNA of the CDR3 is TGTGCCAGCAGCTTCGGGGACAAACCCTACACCTACGAGCAGTACGTC.

The rearrangement joins TRBV30 to TRBJ1-2; TRBD1 matches at 12 bases. With 7 bases clipped from V and 4 bases from J, the junction kept 13 bases outside the gene matches. Per germline, CDR1 GTSNPN and CDR2 SVGIG (reference sequence). CDR3 size: 16 residues. The CDR3 coding sequence is TGTGCCTCTACGCTAGGGACAGGGGGCGTCGGCTATGGCTACACCTTC. Its protein is CASTLGTGGVGYGYTF. The full variable domain, its missing parts supplied by reference TRBV30 and TRBJ1-2, is SQTIHQWPATLVQPVGSPLSLECTVEGTSNPNLYWYRQAAGRGLQLLFYSVGIGQISSEVPQNLSASRPQDRQFILSSKKLLLSDSGFYLCASTLGTGGVGYGYTFGSGTRLTVV.

The rearrangement links TRBV2 to TRBJ2-5, with TRBD1 as a possible D gene (7 bases). The germline V gene encodes CDR1 SNHLY and CDR2 FYNNEI. V dropped 6 bases and J dropped 1 base, with 9 bases sitting between them. The length of the CDR3 is 13 residues. CDR3 coding DNA: TGTGCCAGCAGGCGGGACAGCCAAGAGACCCAGTACTTC. It yields the protein CASRRDSQETQYF.

This chain links TRBV5-8 with TRBJ1-3; D is perhaps TRBD1 (6 bases). The germline V and J ends were trimmed by 5 bases and 0 bases, with 15 bases remaining between them. Germline V gives CDR1 SGHTS, CDR2 YDEGEE. This CDR3 has 16 residues. CDR3 nucleotides: TGTGCCAGCAGGACCGGGACACTATACTCTGGAAACACCATATATTTT. Encoded protein: CASRTGTLYSGNTIYF.

V gene TRBV5-4 combines with J gene TRBJ1-2; tentative D call: TRBD1 (6 bases). The CDR3 contains 14 residues. The V gene's germline CDR1 is SGHNT and CDR2 YYREEE (reference sequence). V was cut by 0 bases and J by 2 bases, with 8 bases left in between. The CDR3 loop reads CASSLVGQNYGYTF. For the CDR3, the DNA is TGTGCCAGCAGCTTGGTCGGACAGAACTATGGCTACACCTTC.

This clone was picked up many times. V gene TRBV27 combines with J gene TRBJ2-7, with 7 bases matching TRBD2. Germline CDR1 is MNHEY and CDR2 is SMNVEV (reference sequence). V was clipped by 4 bases and J by 7 bases; unmatched bases: 10. This CDR3 is 14 amino acids long. The CDR3, as DNA: TGTGCCAGCAGTTCTCGGGACTACCCTTGGGAGCAGTACGTC. Its protein is CASSSRDYPWEQYV.

The gene calls are TRBV6-6 and TRBJ1-5; D is uncertain. Trimming stripped 7 bases from V and 1 base from J, with 11 bases between. Germline loops: CDR1 MNHNY, CDR2 SVGAGI (reference sequence). This CDR3 is 14 amino acids long. Written as DNA, the CDR3 is TGTGCCAGCACCCAGGTTCAGAGCAATCAGCCCCAGCATTTT. This sequence encodes CASTQVQSNQPQHF.

The chain has TRBV12-3 or TRBV12-4 and TRBJ2-1, with D perhaps matching TRBD1 (6 bases). Trimming removed 6 bases at V and 8 bases at J, with 14 bases between. The CDR3 has 13 residues. The chain's CDR3 is CASSLTDRYEQFF. CDR3 in DNA: TGTGCCAGCAGCCTAACAGACAGGTATGAGCAGTTCTTC.

V gene TRBV9 combines with J gene TRBJ1-4, with TRBD1 as a possible D gene (6 bases). CDR1 and CDR2 (germline): SGDLS, YYNGEE. Trimming removed 4 bases from V and 3 bases from J, with 13 bases in between. This CDR3 comprises 15 residues. CDR3 protein: CASSPGAGANEKLFF. The CDR3 DNA reads TGTGCCAGCAGCCCGGGGGCGGGAGCTAATGAAAAACTGTTTTTT. The full variable domain, with the rest looked up from reference TRBV9 and TRBJ1-4, is DSGVTQTPKHLITATGQRVTLRCSPRSGDLSVYWYQQSLDQGLQFLIQYYNGEERAKGNILERFSAQQFPDLHSELNLSSLELGDSALYFCASSPGAGANEKLFFGSGTQLSVL.

The chain couples TRBV14 to TRBJ2-3; TRBD1 agrees at 10 bases. The CDR3 is made up of 16 amino acids. Germline-derived CDR1 and CDR2 are SGHDN and FVKESK. V trimming: 5 bases; J trimming: 2 bases; junction bases outside the gene matches: 7. This chain's CDR3 is CASSAPGQGHTDTQYF. The CDR3 DNA is TGTGCCAGCAGCGCGCCGGGACAGGGGCACACAGATACGCAGTATTTT.

For the CDR3, the DNA is TGCAGCGTTGAAGATCATCCCAGCACTGAAGCTTTCTTT. It codes for CSVEDHPSTEAFF. This chain links TRBV29-1 with TRBJ1-1, with D uncertain. Trimming shortened V by 0 bases and J by 4 bases, and 9 bases separated the two germline ends. The CDR3 extends over 13 amino acids. Germline CDR1 and CDR2: SQVTM and ANQGSEA.

This chain links TRBV5-1 with TRBJ2-1, with 8 bases that match TRBD1. The length of the CDR3 is 17 residues. Germline V gene data show CDR1 as SGHRS and CDR2 as YFSETQ. The V gene end was trimmed by 4 bases and the J gene end by 10 bases; junction bases not matched to a gene: 19. CDR3 DNA: TGCGCCAGCAGCCCTCAACCCCCAGGGGGCGCTTTGGAAGAGCAGTTCTTC. Translation: CASSPQPPGGALEEQFF.

The genes are TRBV5-4 and TRBJ1-6, with 9 bases matching TRBD1. After removal of 4 bases from V and 6 bases from J, the junction contained 11 bases not matched to a gene. This CDR3 contains 17 residues. Per the germline V gene, CDR1 is SGHNT and CDR2 is YYREEE (reference sequence). CDR3 region: CASSGSQGALGNSPLHF. CDR3 sequence (DNA): TGTGCCAGCAGCGGCTCACAGGGGGCGCTTGGTAATTCACCCCTCCACTTT.

For the CDR3, the DNA is TGTGCCAGCAGTTACTCCACAGGCAAAGCGAATTCACCCCTCCACTTT. This sequence encodes CASSYSTGKANSPLHF. V usage is TRBV6-2 or TRBV6-3 and J usage is TRBJ1-6; possibly TRBD1 for D (5 bases). CDR3 length: 16 amino acids. V dropped 0 bases and J dropped 7 bases, with 13 bases sitting between them. CDR1 is MNHEY and CDR2 is SVGEGT in the germline V gene.

The V call is TRBV20-1, the J call TRBJ1-1; D is possibly TRBD1 (5 bases). The V and J ends lost 3 bases and 0 bases respectively, with 17 bases between them. The CDR3 sequence is 16 residues long. CDR1 is DFQATT, CDR2 SNEGSKA, per germline (reference sequence). The DNA for the CDR3 is TGCAGTGCTAGTGTCCCCCGGGGCGGGATGAACACTGAAGCTTTCTTT. It encodes CSASVPRGGMNTEAFF.

The chain recombines TRBV4-2 with TRBJ2-5, with 7 bases fitting TRBD1. Per germline, CDR1 LGHNA and CDR2 YNFKEQ. CDR3 length: 14 residues. Trimming at V came to 1 base and at J to 5 bases, leaving 4 bases not matched to a gene. CDR3 sequence reads: CASSQGEGAETQYF. The CDR3 DNA reads as TGTGCCAGCAGCCAAGGTGAGGGGGCGGAGACCCAGTACTTC.

The chain employs TRBV3-1 (or the pseudogene TRBV3-2) and TRBJ1-1; the match to TRBD1 covers 8 bases. Germline loops: CDR1 LGHDT, CDR2 YNNKEL (reference sequence). This CDR3 is built from 14 residues. V trimming: 4 bases; J trimming: 5 bases; junction bases outside the gene matches: 6. CDR3 sequence: CASSRTGYGTEAFF. As DNA, the CDR3 is TGTGCCAGCAGCCGGACAGGGTATGGGACTGAAGCTTTCTTT.

V usage is TRBV7-9 and J usage is TRBJ1-1; possible D gene TRBD1, 5 bases. CDR3 size: 12 residues. The V end lost 2 bases, the J end lost 8 bases, and 9 bases lay between the germline ends. In germline, CDR1 is SEHNR, CDR2 FQNEAQ (reference sequence). This CDR3 is CASSLRRQEAFF. DNA of the CDR3: TGTGCCAGCAGCTTACGGCGACAGGAAGCTTTCTTT.

The V and J genes are TRBV7-2 and TRBJ1-4; 9 positions match TRBD1. Germline V gene sequence: CDR1 SGHTA, CDR2 FQGNSA. The J segment lost 8 bases and the V segment lost 6 bases, leaving 13 bases of the junction unmatched. This CDR3 region has 16 residues. The CDR3 DNA sequence: TGTGCCAGCAGTCCTCCCCAACAGGGGGCTTTAGAAAAACTGTTTTTT. It specifies CASSPPQQGALEKLFF.

CDR3 DNA: TGTGCCAGCAGCGCCTTTTTGGGGACAGGGAACAATGAGCAGTTCTTC. Amino acid sequence: CASSAFLGTGNNEQFF. The J gene is TRBJ2-1, the V gene TRBV9; 9 nucleotides agree with TRBD1. V lost 3 bases, J lost 5 bases, and 9 bases stayed unmatched. Germline CDR1 reads SGDLS; CDR2 reads YYNGEE. The CDR3 is 16 amino acids.

This chain uses TRBV3-1 (or the pseudogene TRBV3-2) with TRBJ2-1; the D gene is possibly TRBD1 (6 bases). CDR3 length equals 15 residues. The germline gives CDR1 LGHDT, CDR2 YNNKEL (reference sequence). V dropped 1 base and J dropped 8 bases, with 15 bases sitting between them. CDR3 bases: TGTGCCAGCAGCCAAGTGCCCCAGGGGCGGTATGAGCAGTTCTTC. Translating it yields CASSQVPQGRYEQFF.

CDR3 nucleotide sequence: TGTGCCAGCAGCCAACCTGGAGCGGGAGGCTACGAGCAGTACTTC. It encodes CASSQPGAGGYEQYF. V usage is TRBV3-1 (or the pseudogene TRBV3-2) and J usage is TRBJ2-7; 9 bases fit TRBD2. This CDR3 has 15 amino acids. From germline, CDR1 is LGHDT and CDR2 YNNKEL (reference sequence). V lost 2 bases and J lost 3; bases outside the gene matches: 5.

The V gene is TRBV6-5, the J gene TRBJ1-3; 7 bases match TRBD1. The J segment lost 8 bases and the V segment lost 5 bases, leaving 9 bases of the junction unmatched. Looked up from germline, CDR1 is MNHEY and CDR2 is SVGAGI. This CDR3 has 14 amino acids. CDR3: CASSRGQAWDTIYF. As DNA, the CDR3 is TGTGCCAGCAGTCGCGGACAGGCCTGGGACACCATATATTTT.